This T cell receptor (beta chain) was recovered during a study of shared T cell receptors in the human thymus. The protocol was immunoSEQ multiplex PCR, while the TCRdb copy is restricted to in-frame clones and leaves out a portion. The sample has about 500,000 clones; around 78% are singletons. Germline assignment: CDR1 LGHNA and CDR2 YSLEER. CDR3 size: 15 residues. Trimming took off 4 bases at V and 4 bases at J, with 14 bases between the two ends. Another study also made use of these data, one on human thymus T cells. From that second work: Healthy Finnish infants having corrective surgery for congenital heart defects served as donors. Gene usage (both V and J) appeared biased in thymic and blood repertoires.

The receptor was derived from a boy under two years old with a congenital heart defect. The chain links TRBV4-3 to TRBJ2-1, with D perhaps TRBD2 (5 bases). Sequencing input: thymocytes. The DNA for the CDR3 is TGCGCCAGCAGCCTCCCCGGGGTAAGGTACAATGAGCAGTTCTTC. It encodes CASSLPGVRYNEQFF.